This T cell receptor beta chain was captured in a study of graft-versus-host responses after intestinal transplantation. With roughly 200,000 irradiated, violet-dye-labeled stimulator cells, roughly 200,000 CFSE-labeled responder cells were plated. V was shortened by 4 bases and J by 3 bases, with 7 bases between the two germline ends. The CDR3 has 12 amino acids. Germline CDR1 reads GTSNPN; CDR2 reads SVGIG (reference sequence). This clone has just a few counts. TCRdb's copy holds only in-frame clones and misses some; the assay was immunoSEQ multiplex PCR. The table shows 15,000 to 19,000 clones, with about 30% occurring only once.

The source was alloreactive CD4+ T cells from a mixed lymphocyte reaction culture, collected before intestinal transplant. The sample's subset: CFSE-low proliferating T cells sorted from approximately 6-day pre-transplant mixed lymphocyte reaction (GvH or HvG direction). The V and J genes are TRBV30 and TRBJ2-1; a possible D gene is TRBD1 (5 bases). This clonotype was sampled from a human patient who received an intestinal transplant. The CDR3 sequence is CAWNRIYNEQFF. The CDR3, as DNA: TGTGCCTGGAACAGGATCTACAATGAGCAGTTCTTC.